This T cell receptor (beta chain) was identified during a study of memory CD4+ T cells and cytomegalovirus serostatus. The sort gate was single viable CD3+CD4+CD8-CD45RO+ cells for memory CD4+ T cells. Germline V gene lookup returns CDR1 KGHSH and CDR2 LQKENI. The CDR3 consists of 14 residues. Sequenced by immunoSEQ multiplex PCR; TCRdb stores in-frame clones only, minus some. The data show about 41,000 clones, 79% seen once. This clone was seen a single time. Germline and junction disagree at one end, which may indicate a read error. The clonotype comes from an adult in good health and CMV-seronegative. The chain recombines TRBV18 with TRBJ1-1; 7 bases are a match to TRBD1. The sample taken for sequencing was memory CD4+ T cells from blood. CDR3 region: CAGSPNRGNTEAFF. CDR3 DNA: TGTGCCGGCTCACCGAACAGGGGGAACACTGAAGCTTTCTTT.